A selection of T cell receptor beta chains follows, all from one sample in a study of T cell changes during pregnancy in multiple sclerosis. Clones were sequenced by immunoSEQ multiplex PCR, and TCRdb holds only the in-frame ones, with some missing. This sample has around 67,000 clones, with about nine tenths found just once. The sequencing used peripheral blood, collected after pregnancy. The receptors were sampled from a female donor in good health, enrolled as a control in a pregnancy study. CDR3s include the opening cysteine and the closing phenylalanine or tryptophan. D genes are given only for firm matches. Clone size is not always given. Where it is, it says once, few, many or a class for expanded clones.

d_gene	v_gene	j_gene	abundance	CDR3aa	CDR3nt
TRBD1	TRBV23-1	TRBJ1-6	.	CASSQGQGNSPLHF	TGCGCCAGCAGTCAGGGACAGGGTAATTCACCCCTCCACTTT
.	TRBV4-1	TRBJ1-1	.	CASSRDTNTEAFF	TGCGCCAGCAGCCGGGACACGAACACTGAAGCTTTCTTT
TRBD2	TRBV11-3	TRBJ2-7	.	CASSLEAELAGRRQHYEQYF	TGTGCCAGCAGCTTAGAAGCGGAACTAGCGGGGCGACGACAACACTACGAGCAGTACTTC
TRBD1	TRBV9	TRBJ2-1	.	CASSVVQGARGEQFF	TGTGCCAGCAGCGTAGTCCAGGGGGCTCGCGGTGAGCAGTTCTTC
.	TRBV5-4	TRBJ1-2	.	CASSTGIRYGYTF	TGTGCCAGCAGCACAGGGATTCGCTATGGCTACACCTTC
.	TRBV19	TRBJ2-2	.	CASSIEGQAYTGELFF	TGTGCCAGTAGTATTGAGGGTCAGGCGTACACCGGGGAGCTGTTTTTT
.	TRBV7-9	TRBJ1-2	.	CASSLGGESYGYTF	TGTGCCAGCAGCTTAGGTGGGGAGAGCTATGGCTACACCTTC
.	TRBV6-4	TRBJ2-6	once	CASSAYSGANVLTF	TGTGCCAGCAGTGCCTATTCTGGGGCCAACGTCCTGACTTTC
.	TRBV19	TRBJ1-2	.	CASSPGGYGYTF	TGTGCCAGTAGTCCTGGGGGGTATGGCTACACCTTC
.	TRBV19	TRBJ2-1	.	CASSVTELSYNEQFF	TGTGCCAGTAGTGTGACAGAGCTCTCCTACAATGAGCAGTTCTTC
.	TRBV4-3	TRBJ1-1	.	CASSQDLGETTEAFF	TGCGCCAGCAGCCAAGATCTCGGGGAAACCACTGAAGCTTTCTTT
TRBD1	TRBV5-4	TRBJ2-1	.	CASSPDPARGRNEQFF	TGTGCCAGCAGCCCAGACCCGGCCAGGGGGAGAAATGAGCAGTTCTTC
.	TRBV6-5	TRBJ2-3	.	CASSYTARGTQYF	TGTGCCAGCAGTTACACTGCTAGGGGTACGCAGTATTTT